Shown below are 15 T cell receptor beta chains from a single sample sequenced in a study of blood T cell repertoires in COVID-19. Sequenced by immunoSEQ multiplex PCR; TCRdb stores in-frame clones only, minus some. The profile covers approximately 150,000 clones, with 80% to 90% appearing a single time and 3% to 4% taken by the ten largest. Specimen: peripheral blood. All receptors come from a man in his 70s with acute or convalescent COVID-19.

CDR3 residues: CASSLQQGAGGYTF. The DNA of the CDR3 is TGTGCCAGCAGCTTACAACAGGGAGCCGGTGGCTACACCTTC. The genes are TRBV5-5 and TRBJ1-2, with D maybe TRBD1 (6 bases). Trimming pared 2 bases from V and 7 bases from J, leaving 15 bases between. CDR1 SGHKS and CDR2 YYEKEE come from the germline V gene (reference sequence). The CDR3 is 14 amino acids.

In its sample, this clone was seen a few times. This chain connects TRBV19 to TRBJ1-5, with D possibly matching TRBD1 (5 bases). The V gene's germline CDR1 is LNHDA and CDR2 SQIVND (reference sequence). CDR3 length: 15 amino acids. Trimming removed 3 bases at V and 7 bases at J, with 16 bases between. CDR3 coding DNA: TGTGCCAGTAGTATTGGGGCAGTGCCGTGGCAGCCCCAGCATTTT. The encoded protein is CASSIGAVPWQPQHF.

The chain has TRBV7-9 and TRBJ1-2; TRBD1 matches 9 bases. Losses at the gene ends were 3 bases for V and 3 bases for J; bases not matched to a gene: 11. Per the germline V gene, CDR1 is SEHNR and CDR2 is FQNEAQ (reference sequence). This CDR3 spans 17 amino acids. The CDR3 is CASSFWGGQGLDYGYTF. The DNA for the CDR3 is TGTGCCAGCAGCTTTTGGGGGGGACAGGGACTTGACTATGGCTACACCTTC.

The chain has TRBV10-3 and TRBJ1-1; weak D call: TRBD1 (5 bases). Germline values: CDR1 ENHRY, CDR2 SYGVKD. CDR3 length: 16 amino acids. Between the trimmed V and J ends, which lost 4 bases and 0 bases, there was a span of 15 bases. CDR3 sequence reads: CAISVSQQVMNTEAFF. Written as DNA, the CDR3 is TGTGCCATCAGTGTTAGCCAACAGGTCATGAACACTGAAGCTTTCTTT.

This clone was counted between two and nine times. The CDR3 reads CAWSPGARYEQYF. The CDR3 coding sequence is TGTGCCTGGAGTCCAGGGGCTCGCTACGAGCAGTACTTC. The chain recombines TRBV30 with TRBJ2-7; D is perhaps TRBD1 (6 bases). Germline assignment: CDR1 GTSNPN and CDR2 SVGIG (reference sequence). V was cut by 2 bases and J by 3 bases, with 11 bases left in between. The CDR3 is made up of 13 amino acids. Variable domain in full (rest from reference TRBV30 and TRBJ2-7): SQTIHQWPATLVQPVGSPLSLECTVEGTSNPNLYWYRQAAGRGLQLLFYSVGIGQISSEVPQNLSASRPQDRQFILSSKKLLLSDSGFYLCAWSPGARYEQYFGPGTRLTVT.

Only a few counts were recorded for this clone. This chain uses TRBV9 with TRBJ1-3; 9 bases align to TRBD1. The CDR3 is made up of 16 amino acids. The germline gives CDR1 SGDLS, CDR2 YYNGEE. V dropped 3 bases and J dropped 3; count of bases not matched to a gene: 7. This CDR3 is CASSATTGGNGNTIYF. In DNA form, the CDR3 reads TGTGCCAGCAGCGCGACGACAGGGGGTAATGGAAACACCATATATTTT.

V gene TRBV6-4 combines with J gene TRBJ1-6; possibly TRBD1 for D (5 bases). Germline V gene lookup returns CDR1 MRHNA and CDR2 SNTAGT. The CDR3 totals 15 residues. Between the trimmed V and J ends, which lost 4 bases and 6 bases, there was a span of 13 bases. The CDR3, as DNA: TGTGCCAGCAGTGCCGGGGGGACGAGTAATTCACCCCTCCACTTT. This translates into CASSAGGTSNSPLHF.

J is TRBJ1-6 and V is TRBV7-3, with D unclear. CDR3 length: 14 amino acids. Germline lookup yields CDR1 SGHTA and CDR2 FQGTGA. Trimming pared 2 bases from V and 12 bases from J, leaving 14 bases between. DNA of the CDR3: TGTGCCAGCAGCTTAGGACCGTCCGGGGAACCCCTCCACTTT. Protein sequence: CASSLGPSGEPLHF.

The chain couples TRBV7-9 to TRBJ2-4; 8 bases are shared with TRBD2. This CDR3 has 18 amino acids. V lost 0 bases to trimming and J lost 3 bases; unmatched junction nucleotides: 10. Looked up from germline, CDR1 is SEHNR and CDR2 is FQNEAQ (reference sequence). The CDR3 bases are TGTGCCAGCAGCTTAGCAGGGAGACTAGCGCTGGGCAAAAACATTCAGTACTTC. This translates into CASSLAGRLALGKNIQYF.

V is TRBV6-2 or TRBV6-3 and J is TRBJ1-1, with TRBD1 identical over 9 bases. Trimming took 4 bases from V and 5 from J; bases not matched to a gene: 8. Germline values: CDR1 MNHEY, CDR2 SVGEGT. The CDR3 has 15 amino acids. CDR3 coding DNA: TGTGCCAGCAGTTCATCACGGGACAGGGTAACTGAAGCTTTCTTT. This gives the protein CASSSSRDRVTEAFF.

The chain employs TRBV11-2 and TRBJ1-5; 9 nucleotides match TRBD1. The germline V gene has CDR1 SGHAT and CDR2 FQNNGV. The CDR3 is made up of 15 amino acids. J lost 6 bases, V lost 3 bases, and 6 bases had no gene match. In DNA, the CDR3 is TGTGCCAGCAGCTTCGGGACAGGGAGAAGTCAGCCCCAGCATTTT. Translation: CASSFGTGRSQPQHF.

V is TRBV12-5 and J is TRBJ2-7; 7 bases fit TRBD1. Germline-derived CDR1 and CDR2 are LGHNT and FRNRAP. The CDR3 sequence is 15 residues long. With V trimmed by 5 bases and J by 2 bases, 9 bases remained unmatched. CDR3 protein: CASGPDRVRPYEQYF. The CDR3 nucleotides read TGTGCTAGTGGTCCCGACAGGGTGAGGCCCTACGAGCAGTACTTC.

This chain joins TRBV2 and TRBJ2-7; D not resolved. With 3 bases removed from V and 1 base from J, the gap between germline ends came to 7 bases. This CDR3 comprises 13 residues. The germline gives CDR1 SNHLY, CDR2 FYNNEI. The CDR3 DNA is TGTGCCAGCAGTGACAGGTTATCCTACGAGCAGTACTTC. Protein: CASSDRLSYEQYF.

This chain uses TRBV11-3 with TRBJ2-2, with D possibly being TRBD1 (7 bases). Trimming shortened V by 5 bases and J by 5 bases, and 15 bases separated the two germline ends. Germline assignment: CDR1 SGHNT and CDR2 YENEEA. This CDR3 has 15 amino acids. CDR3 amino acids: CASSPGGRGTGELFF. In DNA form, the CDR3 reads TGTGCCAGCAGCCCCGGGGGCAGGGGGACCGGGGAGCTGTTTTTT.

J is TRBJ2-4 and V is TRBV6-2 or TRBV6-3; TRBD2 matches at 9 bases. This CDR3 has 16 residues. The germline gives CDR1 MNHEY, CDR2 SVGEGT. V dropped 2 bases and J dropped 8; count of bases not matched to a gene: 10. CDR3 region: CASSYQPSGITDIQYF. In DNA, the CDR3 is TGTGCCAGCAGTTACCAGCCTAGCGGGATCACGGACATTCAGTACTTC.